Described below is a single T cell receptor beta chain sequence and its context. These data come from a study of CD8 T cells in Susac syndrome. RNA totalling roughly 0.45 to 1 ug underwent reverse transcription with random hexamers. Multiplex immunoSEQ PCR targeted 54 Vbeta and 13 Jbeta TCR beta segments. TCRdb recomputed calls from the immunoSEQ multiplex PCR reads with MiXCR, one row per CDR3 protein. Of some 260,000 distinct CDR3 sequences detected, about 85% appear once; the ten largest clones hold about 0.11%. Sequencing of TCR beta was performed on blood CD8+ T cells and on blood CD4+ T cells. Those who served as multiple sclerosis controls were treatment-naive patients with stable or active relapsing-remitting disease. FACS enriched CD8+ TEMRA cells, while bulk CD8+ and CD4+ were negatively isolated. Sequencing was carried out using CD8+ T cells from PBMCs. The sequence derives from a human donor with multiple sclerosis.

The CDR3: CASSRDREGEKLFF. The CDR3 DNA reads TGTGCCAGCAGTAGAGACAGGGAGGGTGAAAAACTGTTTTTT. The gene calls are TRBV28 and TRBJ1-4; 7 nucleotides match TRBD1. Germline lookup yields CDR1 MDHEN and CDR2 SYDVKM. V lost 5 bases and J lost 7; bases outside the gene matches: 7. The CDR3 spans 14 residues.